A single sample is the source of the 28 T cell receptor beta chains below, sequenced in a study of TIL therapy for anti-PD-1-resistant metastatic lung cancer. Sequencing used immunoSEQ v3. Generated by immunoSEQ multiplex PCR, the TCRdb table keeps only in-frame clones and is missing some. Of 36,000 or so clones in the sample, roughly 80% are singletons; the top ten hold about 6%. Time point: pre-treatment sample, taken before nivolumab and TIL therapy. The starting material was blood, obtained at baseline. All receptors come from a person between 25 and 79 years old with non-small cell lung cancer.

Here the CDR3 DNA reads TGTGCCAGCAGTTTCCGCACGGGAGAGCAGTTCTTC. Protein sequence: CASSFRTGEQFF. The gene calls are TRBV28 and TRBJ2-1; possibly TRBD2 for D (5 bases). Trimming cost V 3 bases and J 10 bases, with 10 bases left between them. From germline, CDR1 is MDHEN and CDR2 SYDVKM. CDR3 size: 12 residues.

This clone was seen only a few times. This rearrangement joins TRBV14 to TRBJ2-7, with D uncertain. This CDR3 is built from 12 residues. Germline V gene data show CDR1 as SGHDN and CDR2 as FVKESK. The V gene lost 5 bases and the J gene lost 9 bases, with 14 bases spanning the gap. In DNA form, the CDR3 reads TGTGCCAGCAGCTATGACAAGTCCGGGCAGTACTTC. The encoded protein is CASSYDKSGQYF.

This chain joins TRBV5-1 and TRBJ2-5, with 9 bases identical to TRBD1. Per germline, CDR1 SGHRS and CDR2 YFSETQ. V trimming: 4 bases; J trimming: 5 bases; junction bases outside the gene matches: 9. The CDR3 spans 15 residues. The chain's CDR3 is CASSHGTGQGETQYF. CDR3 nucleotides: TGCGCCAGCAGCCACGGGACAGGGCAGGGGGAGACCCAGTACTTC.

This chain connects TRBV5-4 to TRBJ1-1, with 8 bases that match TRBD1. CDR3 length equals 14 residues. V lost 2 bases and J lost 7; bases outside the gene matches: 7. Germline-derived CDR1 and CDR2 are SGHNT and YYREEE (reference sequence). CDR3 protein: CASSFGQGVGEAFF. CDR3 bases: TGTGCCAGCAGCTTTGGACAGGGAGTTGGTGAAGCTTTCTTT.

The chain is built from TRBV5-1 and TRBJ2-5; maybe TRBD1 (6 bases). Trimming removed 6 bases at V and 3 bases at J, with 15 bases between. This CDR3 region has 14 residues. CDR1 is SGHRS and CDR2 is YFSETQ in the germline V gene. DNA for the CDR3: TGCGCCAGCACCACTGCCACAGGGAAAGAGACCCAGTACTTC. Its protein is CASTTATGKETQYF.

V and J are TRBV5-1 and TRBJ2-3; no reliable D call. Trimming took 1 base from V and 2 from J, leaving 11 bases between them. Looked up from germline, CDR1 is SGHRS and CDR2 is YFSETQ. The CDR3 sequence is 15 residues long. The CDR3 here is CASSLSGYFTDTQYF. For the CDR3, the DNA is TGCGCCAGCAGCTTGTCTGGCTACTTCACAGATACGCAGTATTTT.

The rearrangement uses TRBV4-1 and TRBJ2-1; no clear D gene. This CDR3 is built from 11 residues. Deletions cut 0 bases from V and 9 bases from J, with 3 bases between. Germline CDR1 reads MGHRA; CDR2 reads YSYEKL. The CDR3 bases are TGCGCCAGCAGCCAAGACTTTGAGCAGTTCTTC. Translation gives CASSQDFEQFF.

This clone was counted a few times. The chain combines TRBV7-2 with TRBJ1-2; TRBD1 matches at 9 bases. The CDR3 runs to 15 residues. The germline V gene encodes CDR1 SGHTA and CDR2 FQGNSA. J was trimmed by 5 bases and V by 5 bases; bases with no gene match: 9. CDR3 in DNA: TGTGCCAGCAGCGCAACAGGGGGCGATAAGTATGGCTACACCTTC. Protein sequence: CASSATGGDKYGYTF.

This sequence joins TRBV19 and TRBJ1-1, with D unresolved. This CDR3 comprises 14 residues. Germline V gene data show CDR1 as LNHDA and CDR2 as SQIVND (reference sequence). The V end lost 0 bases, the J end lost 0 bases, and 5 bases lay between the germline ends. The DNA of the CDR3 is TGTGCCAGTAGTATAGAGGGCCTGAACACTGAAGCTTTCTTT. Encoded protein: CASSIEGLNTEAFF.

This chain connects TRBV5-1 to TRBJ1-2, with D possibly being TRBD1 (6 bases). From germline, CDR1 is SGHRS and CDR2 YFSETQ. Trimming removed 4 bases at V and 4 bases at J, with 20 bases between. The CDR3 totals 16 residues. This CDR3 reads CASSGGLLENLYGYTF. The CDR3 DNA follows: TGCGCCAGCAGCGGGGGCCTTTTGGAGAACCTCTATGGCTACACCTTC.

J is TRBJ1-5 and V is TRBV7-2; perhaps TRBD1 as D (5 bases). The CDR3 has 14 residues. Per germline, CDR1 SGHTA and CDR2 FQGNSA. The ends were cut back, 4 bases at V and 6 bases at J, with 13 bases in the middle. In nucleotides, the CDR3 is TGTGCCAGCAGCTCGACCCAGGGCCGTCAGCCCCAGCATTTT. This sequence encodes CASSSTQGRQPQHF.

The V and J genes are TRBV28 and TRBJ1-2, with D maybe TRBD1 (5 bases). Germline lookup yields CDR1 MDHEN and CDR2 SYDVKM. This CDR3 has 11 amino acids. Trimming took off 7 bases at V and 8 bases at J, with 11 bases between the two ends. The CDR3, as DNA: TGTGCCAGCACCGGGGCCCTAGGCTACACCTTC. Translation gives CASTGALGYTF.

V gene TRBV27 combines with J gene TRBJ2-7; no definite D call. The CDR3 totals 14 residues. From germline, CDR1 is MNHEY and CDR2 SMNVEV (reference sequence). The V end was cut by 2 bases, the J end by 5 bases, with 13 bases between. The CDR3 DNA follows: TGTGCCAGCAGTTTAAAACAAACCAACGACGAGCAGTACTTC. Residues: CASSLKQTNDEQYF.

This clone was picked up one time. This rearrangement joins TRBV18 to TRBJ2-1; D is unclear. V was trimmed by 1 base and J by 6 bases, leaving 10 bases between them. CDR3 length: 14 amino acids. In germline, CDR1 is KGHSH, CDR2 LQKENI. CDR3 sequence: CASSPQQAINEQFF. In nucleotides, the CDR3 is TGTGCCAGCTCACCACAGCAGGCGATCAATGAGCAGTTCTTC.

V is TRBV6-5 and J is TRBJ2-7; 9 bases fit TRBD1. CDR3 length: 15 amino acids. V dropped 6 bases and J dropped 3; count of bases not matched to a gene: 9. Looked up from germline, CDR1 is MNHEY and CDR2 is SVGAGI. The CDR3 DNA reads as TGTGCCAGCAGCCAGGGACAGGGAAAGGGCTACGAGCAGTACTTC. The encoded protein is CASSQGQGKGYEQYF.

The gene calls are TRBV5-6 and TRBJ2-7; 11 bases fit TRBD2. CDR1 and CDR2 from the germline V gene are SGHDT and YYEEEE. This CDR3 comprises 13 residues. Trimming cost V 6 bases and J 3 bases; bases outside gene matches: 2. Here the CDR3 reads CASIGTSGYEQYF. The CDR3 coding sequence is TGTGCCAGCATCGGGACTAGCGGCTACGAGCAGTACTTC.

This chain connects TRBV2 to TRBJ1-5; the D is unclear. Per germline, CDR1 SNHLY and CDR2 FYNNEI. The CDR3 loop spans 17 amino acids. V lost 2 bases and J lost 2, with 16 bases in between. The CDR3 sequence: CASSENVAVRRNQPQHF. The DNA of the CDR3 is TGTGCCAGCAGTGAAAATGTGGCTGTACGTCGCAATCAGCCCCAGCATTTT.

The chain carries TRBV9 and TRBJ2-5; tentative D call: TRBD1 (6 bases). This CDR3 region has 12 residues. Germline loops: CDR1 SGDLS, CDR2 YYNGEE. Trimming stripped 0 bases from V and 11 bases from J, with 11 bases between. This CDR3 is CASSVDRDVQYF. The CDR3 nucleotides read TGTGCCAGCAGCGTAGACAGGGATGTTCAGTACTTC.

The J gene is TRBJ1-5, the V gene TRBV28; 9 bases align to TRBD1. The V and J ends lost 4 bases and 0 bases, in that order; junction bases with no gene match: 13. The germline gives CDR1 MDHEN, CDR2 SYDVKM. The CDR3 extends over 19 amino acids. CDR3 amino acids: CASSSSTGGVFVSNQPQHF. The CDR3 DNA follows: TGTGCCAGCAGTTCCAGTACAGGGGGCGTTTTCGTTAGCAATCAGCCCCAGCATTTT.

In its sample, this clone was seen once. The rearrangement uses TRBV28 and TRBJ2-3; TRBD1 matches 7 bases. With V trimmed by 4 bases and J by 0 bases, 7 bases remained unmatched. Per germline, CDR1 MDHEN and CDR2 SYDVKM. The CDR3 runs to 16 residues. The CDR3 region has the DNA TGTGCCAGCAGTTCTTACAGGGGAATTAGCACAGATACGCAGTATTTT. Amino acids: CASSSYRGISTDTQYF.

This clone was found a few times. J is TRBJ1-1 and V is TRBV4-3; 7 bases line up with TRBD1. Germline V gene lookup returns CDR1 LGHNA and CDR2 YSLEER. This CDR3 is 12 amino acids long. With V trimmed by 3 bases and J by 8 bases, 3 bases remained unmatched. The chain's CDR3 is CASSHRQGEAFF. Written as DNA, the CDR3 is TGCGCCAGCAGCCATCGACAGGGCGAAGCTTTCTTT.

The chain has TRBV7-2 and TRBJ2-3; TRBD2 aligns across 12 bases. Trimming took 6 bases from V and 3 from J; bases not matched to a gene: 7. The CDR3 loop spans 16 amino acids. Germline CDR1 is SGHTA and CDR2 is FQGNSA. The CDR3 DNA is TGTGCCAGCAGACCAAGACTAGCGGGAGCGACAGATACGCAGTATTTT. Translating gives CASRPRLAGATDTQYF.

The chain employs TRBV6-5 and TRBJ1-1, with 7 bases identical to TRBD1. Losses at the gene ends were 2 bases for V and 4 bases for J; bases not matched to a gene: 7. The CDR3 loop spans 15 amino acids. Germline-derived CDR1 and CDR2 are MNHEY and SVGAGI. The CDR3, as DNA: TGTGCCAGCAGTTACGAAACAGGGGCTGCCACTGAAGCTTTCTTT. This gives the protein CASSYETGAATEAFF.

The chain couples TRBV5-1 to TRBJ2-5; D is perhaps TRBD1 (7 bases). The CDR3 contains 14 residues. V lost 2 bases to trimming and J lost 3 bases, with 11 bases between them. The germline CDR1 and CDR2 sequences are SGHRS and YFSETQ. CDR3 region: CASSFGGGKETQYF. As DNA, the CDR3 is TGCGCCAGCAGCTTCGGAGGGGGCAAAGAGACCCAGTACTTC.

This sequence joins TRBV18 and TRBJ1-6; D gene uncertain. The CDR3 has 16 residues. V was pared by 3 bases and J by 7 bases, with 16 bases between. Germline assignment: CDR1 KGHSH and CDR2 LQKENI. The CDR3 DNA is TGTGCCAGCTCACCGCTTGCGGAAGGCCTAAATTCACCCCTCCACTTT. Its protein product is CASSPLAEGLNSPLHF.

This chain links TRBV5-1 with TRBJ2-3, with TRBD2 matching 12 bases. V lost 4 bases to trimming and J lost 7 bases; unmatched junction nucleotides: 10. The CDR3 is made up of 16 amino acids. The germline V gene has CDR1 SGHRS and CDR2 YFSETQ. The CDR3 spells CASSGLPGLAGYTQYF. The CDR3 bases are TGCGCCAGCAGCGGACTACCAGGACTAGCGGGATATACGCAGTATTTT. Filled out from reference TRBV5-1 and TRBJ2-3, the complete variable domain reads KAGVTQTPRYLIKTRGQQVTLSCSPISGHRSVSWYQQTPGQGLQFLFEYFSETQRNKGNFPGRFSGRQFSNSRSEMNVSTLELGDSALYLCASSGLPGLAGYTQYFGPGTRLTVL.

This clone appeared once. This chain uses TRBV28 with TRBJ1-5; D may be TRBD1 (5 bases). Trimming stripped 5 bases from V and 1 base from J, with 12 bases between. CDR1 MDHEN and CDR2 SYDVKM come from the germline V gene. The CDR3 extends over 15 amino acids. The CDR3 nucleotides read TGTGCCAGCAGTGGGGCAGGAAAAAGCAATCAGCCCCAGCATTTT. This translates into CASSGAGKSNQPQHF.

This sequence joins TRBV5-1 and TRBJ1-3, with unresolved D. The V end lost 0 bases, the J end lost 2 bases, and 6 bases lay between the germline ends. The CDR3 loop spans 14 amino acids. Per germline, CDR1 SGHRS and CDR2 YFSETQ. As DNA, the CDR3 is TGCGCCAGCAGCTTGGGGGGAGCTGGAAACACCATATATTTT. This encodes CASSLGGAGNTIYF.